What follows are 11 T cell receptor beta chains derived from one specimen sequenced in a study of blood T cell repertoires in COVID-19. Here immunoSEQ multiplex PCR was the method, and the copy in TCRdb shows in-frame clones only, minus some. The sample contains about 50,000 clones, roughly 90% of which appear only once. The sample comprised peripheral blood. These TCRs come from a human donor with active COVID-19. The donor label of this sample is uncertain.

The V and J genes are TRBV6-1 and TRBJ2-7, with 8 bases identical to TRBD2. The CDR3 totals 15 residues. The germline CDR1 and CDR2 sequences are MNHNS and SASEGT. Trimming removed 2 bases from V and 4 bases from J; junction bases left unmatched: 7. DNA of the CDR3: TGTGCCAGCAGTGAACGGTCCAGCGGGGGATACGAGCAGTACTTC. It translates to CASSERSSGGYEQYF.

A few counts support this clone. The CDR3 spells CASSRPNSPLHF. CDR3 sequence (DNA): TGTGCCAGTAGTAGGCCCAATTCACCCCTCCACTTT. The chain couples TRBV19 to TRBJ1-6, with unresolved D. The germline V gene encodes CDR1 LNHDA and CDR2 SQIVND (reference sequence). CDR3 length: 12 residues. Trimming took off 4 bases at V and 7 bases at J, with 5 bases between the two ends.

The chain employs TRBV6-5 and TRBJ2-5; 9 bases align to TRBD1. Germline assignment: CDR1 MNHEY and CDR2 SVGAGI. The J segment lost 3 bases and the V segment lost 5 bases, leaving 7 bases of the junction unmatched. The CDR3 runs to 15 residues. The CDR3 region has the DNA TGTGCCAGCAGTACCCTCCGGACAGGGGAAGAGACCCAGTACTTC. Protein sequence: CASSTLRTGEETQYF.

This clone was seen a few times. The chain recombines TRBV5-1 with TRBJ2-2; TRBD2 matches at 12 bases. The CDR3 spans 19 residues. Germline-derived CDR1 and CDR2 are SGHRS and YFSETQ. Germline trimming cut 0 bases from V and 2 bases from J; bases unmatched to any gene: 8. Here the CDR3 reads CASSLGLTSGGPNTGELFF. The CDR3, as DNA: TGCGCCAGCAGCTTGGGATTGACTAGCGGGGGACCTAACACCGGGGAGCTGTTTTTT.

The chain couples TRBV5-6 to TRBJ2-5; perhaps TRBD2 as D (6 bases). Germline V gives CDR1 SGHDT, CDR2 YYEEEE. Trimming pared 4 bases from V and 3 bases from J, leaving 10 bases between. CDR3 size: 13 residues. DNA of the CDR3: TGTGCCAGCAGCCCCGGGAGCAAAGAGACCCAGTACTTC. This codes for CASSPGSKETQYF.

This clone occurred a few times. This chain links TRBV29-1 with TRBJ1-1, with TRBD1 matching 7 bases. Germline V lookup: CDR1 SQVTM, CDR2 ANQGSEA. This CDR3 contains 13 residues. The CDR3 loop reads CAVDRALNTEAFF. In nucleotides, the CDR3 is TGCGCTGTAGACAGGGCTCTGAACACTGAAGCTTTCTTT.

The genes are TRBV18 and TRBJ2-3; TRBD2 matches 11 bases. CDR3 length equals 19 residues. Per the germline V gene, CDR1 is KGHSH and CDR2 is LQKENI. V lost 1 base, J lost 0 bases, and 9 bases stayed unmatched. The CDR3 protein is CASSPQRGGTSGSTDTQYF. CDR3 in DNA: TGTGCCAGCTCACCACAGAGAGGAGGGACTAGCGGTAGCACAGATACGCAGTATTTT.

In DNA form, the CDR3 reads TGTGCCACCAGTGACGCGACAGCTAGCACAGATACGCAGTATTTT. Translation: CATSDATASTDTQYF. The genes are TRBV24-1 and TRBJ2-3; TRBD1 is a possible D gene (5 bases). Germline V lookup: CDR1 KGHDR, CDR2 SFDVKD. Trimming cost V 4 bases and J 0 bases, with 10 bases left between them. CDR3 length: 15 amino acids.

The chain couples TRBV14 to TRBJ1-1; D remains unclear. Germline-derived CDR1 and CDR2 are SGHDN and FVKESK. This CDR3 comprises 14 residues. The V end lost 4 bases, the J end lost 1 base, and 10 bases lay between the germline ends. The CDR3, as DNA: TGTGCCAGCAGCCTCGGAGGAGGGAACACTGAAGCTTTCTTT. Its translation: CASSLGGGNTEAFF. Combining the CDR3 with reference TRBV14 and TRBJ1-1 gives the whole variable domain EAGVTQFPSHSVIEKGQTVTLRCDPISGHDNLYWYRRVMGKEIKFLLHFVKESKQDESGMPNNRFLAERTGGTYSTLKVQPAELEDSGVYFCASSLGGGNTEAFFGQGTRLTVV.

The V gene is TRBV5-6, the J gene TRBJ1-2, with 7 positions matching TRBD1. From germline, CDR1 is SGHDT and CDR2 YYEEEE. The CDR3 runs 15 residues. V lost 2 bases, J lost 8 bases, and 12 bases stayed unmatched. The CDR3: CASSLGTVYFSGYTF. In nucleotides, the CDR3 is TGTGCCAGCAGCTTAGGGACAGTTTATTTCTCAGGCTACACCTTC.

The J gene is TRBJ2-4, the V gene TRBV7-3; 8 bases fit TRBD2. Germline V gives CDR1 SGHTA, CDR2 FQGTGA. The CDR3 spans 17 residues. V shed 0 bases and J 8 bases; nucleotides not matched to a gene: 12. CDR3 residues: CASSLTVLSGGSDIQYF. As DNA, the CDR3 is TGTGCCAGCAGCTTAACGGTCCTCAGCGGGGGCAGTGACATTCAGTACTTC.